These 14 T cell receptor beta chains were all obtained from the same sample, sequenced in a study of siplizumab effects on memory and regulatory T cells. Sequencing used immunoSEQ multiplex PCR; TCRdb keeps in-frame clones, though not all of them. The sample shows just over 60,000 clones, 79% of them seen only once. Sample: memory CD4+ T cells sorted from blood. The receptors come from a human donor in good health.

The chain is built from TRBV5-4 and TRBJ2-2; 9 bases line up with TRBD2. V lost 4 bases, J lost 1 base, and 5 bases stayed unmatched. From germline, CDR1 is SGHNT and CDR2 YYREEE (reference sequence). The CDR3 extends over 16 amino acids. The DNA for the CDR3 is TGTGCCAGCAGCCCTAATAGCGGGAGGAACACCGGGGAGCTGTTTTTT. This encodes CASSPNSGRNTGELFF.

The genes are TRBV5-1 and TRBJ2-3; 9 bases match TRBD2. Germline V gene data show CDR1 as SGHRS and CDR2 as YFSETQ. Trimming took 3 bases from V and 0 from J; bases not matched to a gene: 14. The CDR3 has 19 amino acids. The DNA of the CDR3 is TGCGCCAGCAGCTCCGTTACGCCAAATCTAGCGGGGAGCACAGATACGCAGTATTTT. Protein: CASSSVTPNLAGSTDTQYF.

This clone was seen only a few times. V is TRBV6-4 and J is TRBJ1-1; D call uncertain. CDR1 MRHNA and CDR2 SNTAGT come from the germline V gene. The CDR3 is 13 amino acids. The V gene lost 3 bases and the J gene lost 0 bases, with 5 bases spanning the gap. DNA for the CDR3: TGTGCCAGCAGTGAAACTCTGAACACTGAAGCTTTCTTT. Its protein is CASSETLNTEAFF.

The rearrangement joins TRBV10-1 to TRBJ1-1; weak D call: TRBD1 (5 bases). The germline V and J ends were trimmed by 3 bases and 2 bases, with 22 bases remaining between them. Germline lookup yields CDR1 WNHNN and CDR2 SYGVQD (reference sequence). CDR3 length: 18 amino acids. The CDR3 region has the DNA TGCGCCAGCAGTGATGGGAGGGGCGCTCAGTACTTCAACACTGAAGCTTTCTTT. Residues: CASSDGRGAQYFNTEAFF.

V and J are TRBV10-1 and TRBJ2-5; the D is unclear. This CDR3 is built from 13 residues. Germline V gene sequence: CDR1 WNHNN, CDR2 SYGVQD (reference sequence). Trimming cost V 1 base and J 2 bases, with 5 bases left between them. The CDR3 region is CASSEYHQETQYF. The CDR3 DNA reads TGCGCCAGCAGTGAGTACCATCAAGAGACCCAGTACTTC.

The chain is built from TRBV5-1 and TRBJ2-1; possible D gene TRBD2, 6 bases. The germline gives CDR1 SGHRS, CDR2 YFSETQ. The length of the CDR3 is 16 residues. The V and J ends lost 4 bases and 1 base respectively, with 15 bases between them. Written as DNA, the CDR3 is TGCGCCAGCAGCCCGGAGGGGACCCTATCCTACAATGAGCAGTTCTTC. The encoded protein is CASSPEGTLSYNEQFF.

The chain has TRBV5-1 and TRBJ2-5, with D unclear. Germline V gives CDR1 SGHRS, CDR2 YFSETQ. The germline V and J ends were trimmed by 4 bases and 5 bases, with 15 bases remaining between them. This CDR3 has 14 amino acids. CDR3 region: CASSGGVLGETQYF. The DNA of the CDR3 is TGCGCCAGCAGCGGTGGGGTGCTGGGGGAGACCCAGTACTTC.

Comments on this clone: The same CDR3 is also encoded by other DNA sequences in this sample. The rearrangement uses TRBV2 and TRBJ1-5; weak D call: TRBD1 (6 bases). Germline values: CDR1 SNHLY, CDR2 FYNNEI. This CDR3 spans 13 amino acids. With 4 bases removed from V and 2 bases from J, the gap between germline ends came to 6 bases. CDR3 sequence reads: CASSGTGNQPQHF. CDR3 nucleotides: TGTGCCAGCAGTGGGACAGGCAATCAGCCCCAGCATTTT.

V is TRBV5-8 and J is TRBJ2-1; the D is unclear. The ends were cut back, 3 bases at V and 5 bases at J, with 9 bases in the middle. CDR1 and CDR2 from the germline V gene are SGHTS and YDEGEE. The CDR3 is made up of 13 amino acids. DNA for the CDR3: TGTGCCAGCAGCTCAGATAACAACAATGAGCAGTTCTTC. Translated: CASSSDNNNEQFF.

V is TRBV19 and J is TRBJ2-7; D is unresolved. Between the trimmed V and J ends, which lost 3 bases and 1 base, there was a span of 10 bases. This CDR3 comprises 14 residues. CDR1 and CDR2 from the germline V gene are LNHDA and SQIVND (reference sequence). The CDR3, as DNA: TGTGCCAGTAGTATCGCGCCGGGTTCCTACGAGCAGTACTTC. Translated: CASSIAPGSYEQYF.

V usage is TRBV7-2 and J usage is TRBJ2-5; 9 bases match TRBD2. CDR3 length equals 17 residues. Looked up from germline, CDR1 is SGHTA and CDR2 is FQGNSA. The V and J ends lost 2 bases and 4 bases, in that order; junction bases with no gene match: 11. Written as DNA, the CDR3 is TGTGCCAGCAGCTTAAGGGGTAGCGGGGGCCGAACAGAGACCCAGTACTTC. This encodes CASSLRGSGGRTETQYF.

The chain links TRBV7-2 to TRBJ2-5; 10 bases fit TRBD1. The germline CDR1 and CDR2 sequences are SGHTA and FQGNSA. The CDR3 totals 14 residues. The ends lost 6 bases at V and 4 bases at J; junction bases unmatched: 5. The CDR3 bases are TGTGCCAGCAGACTCGACAGGGGGCCAGAGACCCAGTACTTC. This sequence encodes CASRLDRGPETQYF.

The rearrangement joins TRBV29-1 to TRBJ2-3; D may correspond to TRBD1 or TRBD2 (6 bases each). CDR3 size: 14 residues. The germline gives CDR1 SQVTM, CDR2 ANQGSEA. V dropped 4 bases and J dropped 0 bases, with 11 bases sitting between them. The CDR3: CSVARGTSTDTQYF. The CDR3 nucleotides are TGCAGCGTTGCAAGGGGGACTAGCACAGATACGCAGTATTTT.

The chain's CDR3 is CASRNWEDGLGPQHF. CDR3 coding DNA: TGTGCCAGTAGGAATTGGGAGGACGGCTTAGGGCCCCAGCATTTT. The chain carries TRBV19 and TRBJ1-5; no clear D gene. Germline V CDR1 and CDR2: LNHDA, SQIVND (reference sequence). Between the trimmed V and J ends, which lost 6 bases and 9 bases, there was a span of 21 bases. The length of the CDR3 is 15 residues.